This TCR beta chain emerged from a study of blood T cell repertoires in COVID-19. Study-level information: The United States, Italy and Spain supplied acute and convalescent COVID-19 samples. T cells, B-cell-depleted T cells, or PBMCs provided the cDNA or gDNA that served as material.

The ends were cut back, 0 bases at V and 4 bases at J, with 6 bases in the middle. CDR1 is SGHAT, CDR2 FQNNGV, per germline. This CDR3 has 13 residues. Study processing details: Reference gene primers were amplified, and this amplification served to estimate nucleated cell counts. Produced via immunoSEQ multiplex PCR; TCRdb's table is partial and in-frame only. V and J calls plus clone size are reproduced from that table; the DNA served to infer D and trimming. The sample contains some 130,000 clones, 75% to 85% of which appear only once. The source is a man at least 80 years old with acute or convalescent COVID-19. The sequencing input was peripheral blood. The rearrangement uses TRBV11-2 and TRBJ1-1; D not certain. The CDR3: CASSLEYGTEAFF. The CDR3 DNA sequence: TGTGCCAGCAGCTTAGAATACGGCACTGAAGCTTTCTTT.